The present T cell receptor beta chain was sequenced within a study of glioma-infiltrating T cells. The iRepertoire nested amplicon-rescue multiplex PCR amplified TCR alpha and beta CDR3s from RNA. In TCRdb, the multiplex PCR reads were re-called with MiXCR into one record per CDR3 protein. The top ten hold about 11% of the sample, which has 300,000 to 450,000 distinct CDR3 sequences, around 38% seen once. Germline CDR1 and CDR2: MNHEY and SMNVEV (reference sequence). V was cut by 5 bases and J by 1 base, with 14 bases left in between. The CDR3 totals 15 residues. This sequence originates from a human donor with low-grade glioma or glioblastoma, undergoing nonglioma brain surgery, or in good health (not recorded which). Sample: glioma tissue, nonneoplastic brain tissue, or PBMCs (not recorded which). The V gene is TRBV27, the J gene TRBJ1-1; D possibly corresponds to TRBD1 (6 bases). CDR3: CASSGRGRGNTEAFF. CDR3 in DNA: TGTGCCAGCAGTGGCAGGGGTAGGGGGAACACTGAAGCTTTCTTT.